The rows below give T cell receptor beta chains drawn from one sample of a study of blood T cell repertoires in COVID-19. Some clones are missing from TCRdb's copy, which holds only in-frame ones; the method was immunoSEQ multiplex PCR. The sample holds 60,000 to 75,000 clones; about nine tenths are singletons and the top ten take approximately 4.8%. Sequenced input: peripheral blood. These receptor sequences come from a human donor in a cohort sampled during active COVID-19. Both conserved end residues are trimmed from each CDR3. Fields, in order: V gene, J gene, D gene, CDR3 protein. The D gene is left open where the match is weak.

>TRBV19|TRBJ2-1|TRBD2
ASSSSNYRGLAGVDEQF
>TRBV23-1|TRBJ1-5|.
ASSQSRDRHGNQPQH
>TRBV10-1|TRBJ2-4|.
ASSELPYNIQY
>TRBV19|TRBJ1-5|TRBD1
ASSPQGALDQPQH
>TRBV2|TRBJ2-1|.
ASAANNEQF
>TRBV10-3|TRBJ2-5|TRBD2
AISESRLAGVTRETQY
>TRBV7-6|TRBJ2-1|TRBD2
ASSLAGGGTREQF
>TRBV7-9|TRBJ1-2|.
ASSFSGNYGYT
>TRBV7-2|TRBJ2-7|.
ASSLVSGGGLYEQY
>TRBV7-6|TRBJ2-3|.
ASSQGRDTQY
>TRBV5-4|TRBJ2-1|TRBD2
ASRRRTSGRGDEQF
>TRBV19|TRBJ2-1|TRBD1
ASRMGTGHNEQF
>TRBV7-9|TRBJ2-1|TRBD1
ASNNDRAPSSYNEQF
>TRBV10-3|TRBJ1-4|.
ATSRGFMNEKLF
>TRBV27|TRBJ2-7|TRBD2
ASSPTSTTYEQY
>TRBV3-1/TRBV3-2|TRBJ2-6|TRBD1
ASSSGTVPSGANVLT
>TRBV28|TRBJ2-7|TRBD1
ASTTGTGQYEQY
>TRBV11-2|TRBJ2-3|.
ASSLGSGADTQY
>TRBV6-5|TRBJ2-7|.
ASSRLTSSPYEQY
>TRBV5-5|TRBJ2-2|.
ASSLRSGALTGELF
>TRBV7-8|TRBJ2-7|TRBD2
ASSSGLAGGSAYEQY
>TRBV19|TRBJ2-7|.
ASSISVGGSSYEQY
>TRBV5-8|TRBJ1-1|.
ASTYRDRRGPLNTEAF
>TRBV29-1|TRBJ2-7|TRBD2
SVEPRGSSYEQY
>TRBV6-5|TRBJ1-5|TRBD1
ASLEQGIGHQPQH
>TRBV5-1|TRBJ2-7|TRBD1
ASSLTQGASYEQY
>TRBV28|TRBJ2-1|TRBD1
ASSPGGLKNEQF
>TRBV27|TRBJ2-5|TRBD2
ASSPPVLAEGETQY
>TRBV11-2|TRBJ2-7|.
ASSLGSYEQY
>TRBV30|TRBJ1-1|.
ACLGGFTEAF
>TRBV27|TRBJ1-5|TRBD1
ASSLGTGGWGNQPQH
>TRBV7-8|TRBJ2-1|.
ASSLGGGARWNEQF
>TRBV30|TRBJ1-1|TRBD1
AWSTESTGTGVTEAF
>TRBV5-1|TRBJ2-1|TRBD1
ASSSRPGQGSDEQF
>TRBV3-1/TRBV3-2|TRBJ2-3|.
ASTNLDRSTDTQY
>TRBV6-2/TRBV6-3|TRBJ2-3|.
ASSYRQGTDTQY
>TRBV9|TRBJ2-7|TRBD1
ASSVEDRSSYEQY
>TRBV28|TRBJ1-2|TRBD1
ASSFPGTGNSFYGYT
>TRBV28|TRBJ2-2|TRBD2
ASSKGLNTYGGELF
>TRBV4-3|TRBJ1-5|TRBD1
ASSHGTGQGAHQPQH
>TRBV6-1|TRBJ1-5|TRBD1
ASRERRTGSNQPQH
>TRBV19|TRBJ2-7|.
ASSPSAIGEQY
>TRBV6-4|TRBJ1-5|TRBD1
ASSQTGGDNQPQH
>TRBV2|TRBJ1-5|.
ASSEEAGVHQPQH
>TRBV2|TRBJ2-7|.
ASRSTGGEGYEQY
>TRBV12-3/TRBV12-4|TRBJ1-2|.
ASSQRESYGYT
>TRBV11-2|TRBJ2-7|.
ASSLQNSYEQY
>TRBV7-8|TRBJ1-3|.
ASSPTTNTIY
>TRBV6-2/TRBV6-3|TRBJ2-2|TRBD1
ASSYSKGQGPGELF
>TRBV2|TRBJ2-1|TRBD2
ASSPGTTEYNEQF
>TRBV5-1|TRBJ2-1|TRBD2
ASSLAAGYNEQF
>TRBV2|TRBJ2-5|TRBD2
ASRSGTSHGTQY
>TRBV3-1/TRBV3-2|TRBJ2-1|.
ASSQDPLRMQF
>TRBV5-4|TRBJ2-1|TRBD2
ASSLGAGPRSEQF
>TRBV6-5|TRBJ2-7|.
ASSNRALYEQY
>TRBV5-4|TRBJ2-1|TRBD2
ASSSSGGTYNEQF
>TRBV10-2|TRBJ2-7|.
ASRPTGGRTSYEQY
>TRBV7-2|TRBJ2-5|TRBD1
ASSLVGTGHQETQY
>TRBV6-2/TRBV6-3|TRBJ2-1|TRBD1
ASSTPGTGLGEQF